This T cell receptor (beta chain) was recovered during a study of cytomegalovirus exposure and HLA in healthy donors. General study findings and limits: Being productive about 90% or about 30% of the time was typical of most TCR beta V segments in an earlier analysis. The CMV antigen specificity of a few CMV-associated chains was confirmed through in vitro analysis.

Amplification used 60 Vbeta primers and 13 Jbeta primers. This table comes from immunoSEQ multiplex PCR, and its TCRdb copy is limited to in-frame clones, with some not included. The sample carries over 200,000 clones, 70% to 80% recorded once. Germline assignment: CDR1 LNHDA and CDR2 SQIVND (reference sequence). V lost 5 bases and J 2 bases, leaving 11 bases between the germline ends. The CDR3 extends over 14 amino acids. As concerns this clone: The antigen is undetermined.

This clonotype was obtained from a woman aged 60-75 years in good health and CMV-seropositive. The V gene is TRBV19, the J gene TRBJ2-3; D gene ambiguous. Sequenced: PBMCs. The chain's CDR3 is CASSSYRFTDTQYF. The CDR3 DNA reads as TGTGCCAGTAGTTCCTACAGATTCACAGATACGCAGTATTTT.